Listed below are T cell receptor beta chains from one sample, sequenced in a study of a mutant IDH1 vaccine in newly diagnosed glioma. Generated by immunoSEQ multiplex PCR, the TCRdb table keeps only in-frame clones and is missing some. Among approximately 67,000 clones listed, 80% to 90% were seen once. The specimen comprised peripheral blood mononuclear cells (PBMCs), sampled from a glioma patient treated with radiotherapy, temozolomide or both. These receptors all come from a woman aged 18 to 35 with glioma. Some clones in this sample may be carry-over from other donors' samples. Each CDR3 is given with its conserved first and last residue. The D gene is left open where the match is weak.

v_call,d_call,cdr3_aa
TRBV9,.,CASSDPRTLEQYF
TRBV7-2,.,CASSRDAGGGYTF
TRBV7-2,.,CASSLVAQRGGELFF
TRBV19,.,CASTKGLSNTGELFF
TRBV4-2,.,CASSQESRGVGTDTQYF
TRBV27,TRBD1,CASSPDRAVGEKLFF
TRBV7-2,TRBD1,CASSFRPGQGGNQPQHF
TRBV5-4,TRBD2,CASSLELAGYEQYF
TRBV9,.,CASSRTGEPHYGYTF
TRBV19,.,CAASDAANYGYTF
TRBV19,.,CASTPGTHGYTF
TRBV6-1,.,CASRVGQGLNSPLHF
TRBV6-1,.,CASSEVGWTEAFF
TRBV5-5,TRBD1,CASSSGQGLYNEQFF
TRBV29-1,.,CSAPDGGEGYTF
TRBV7-9,.,CASSLAGDRTGYTF
TRBV25-1,TRBD1,CASSVGTGVYNEQFF
TRBV5-1,.,CASSWTVTSYEQYF
TRBV2,.,CASSERAGNYGYTF
TRBV5-5,TRBD1,CASSYRDREYNEQFF
TRBV4-3,.,CASSHYSGSANEAFF
TRBV2,.,CASSATGTPSYEQYF
TRBV10-3,TRBD2,CAISATLAGDYNEQFF
TRBV27,.,CASSLPEGGEQYF
TRBV27,TRBD1,CASSRGQGRGETQYF
TRBV5-1,TRBD1,CASSLTGQDIYEQYF
TRBV6-5,.,CASRGNEAEAFF
TRBV13,TRBD1,CASSATTGGTEAFF
TRBV4-1,TRBD2,CASSPLGASGSKNIQYF
TRBV6-6,TRBD1,CASSYFGQGTDTQYF
TRBV2,.,CASSGRTPRTYGYTF
TRBV25-1,.,CASSEYRSPITRQFF
TRBV11-1,.,CASSSPERNSPLHF
TRBV5-1,.,CASSLARYRETEAFF
TRBV11-2,.,CASSFDSNQPQHF
TRBV27,.,CASSFFGQEAFF
TRBV7-2,TRBD1,CASTPDRVLNYGYTF